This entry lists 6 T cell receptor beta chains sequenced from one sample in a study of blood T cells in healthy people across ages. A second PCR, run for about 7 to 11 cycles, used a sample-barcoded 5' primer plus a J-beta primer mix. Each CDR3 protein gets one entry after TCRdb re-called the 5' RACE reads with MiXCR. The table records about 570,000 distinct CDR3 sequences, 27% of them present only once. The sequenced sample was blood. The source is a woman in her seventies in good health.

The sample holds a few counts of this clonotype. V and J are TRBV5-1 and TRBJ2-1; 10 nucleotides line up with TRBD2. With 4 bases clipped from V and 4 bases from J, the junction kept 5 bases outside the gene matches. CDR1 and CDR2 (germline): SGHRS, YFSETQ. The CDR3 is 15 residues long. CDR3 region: CASSPTLAGYNEQFF. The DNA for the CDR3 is TGCGCCAGCAGCCCGACACTAGCGGGGTACAATGAGCAGTTCTTC.

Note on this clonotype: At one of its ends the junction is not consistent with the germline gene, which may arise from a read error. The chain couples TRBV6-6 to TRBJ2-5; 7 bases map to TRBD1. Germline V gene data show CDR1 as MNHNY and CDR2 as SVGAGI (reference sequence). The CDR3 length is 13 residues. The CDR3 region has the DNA TGTGCCAGCAGGGGAACAGGGGTGGAGACCCAGTATTTC. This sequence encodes CASRGTGVETQYF.

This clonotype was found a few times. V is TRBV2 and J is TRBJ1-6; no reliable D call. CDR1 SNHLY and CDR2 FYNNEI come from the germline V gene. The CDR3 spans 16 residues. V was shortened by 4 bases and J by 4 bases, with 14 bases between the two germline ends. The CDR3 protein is CASSGGVGPYNSPLHF. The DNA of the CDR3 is TGTGCCAGCAGTGGAGGAGTGGGCCCGTATAATTCACCCCTCCACTTT.

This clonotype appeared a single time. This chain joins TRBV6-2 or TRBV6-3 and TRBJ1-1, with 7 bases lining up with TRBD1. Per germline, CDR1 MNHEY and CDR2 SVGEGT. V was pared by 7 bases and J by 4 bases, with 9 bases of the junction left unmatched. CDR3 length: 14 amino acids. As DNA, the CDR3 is TGTGCCAGCATCGCCGTTTACAGGGGCACTGAAGCTTTCTTT. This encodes CASIAVYRGTEAFF.

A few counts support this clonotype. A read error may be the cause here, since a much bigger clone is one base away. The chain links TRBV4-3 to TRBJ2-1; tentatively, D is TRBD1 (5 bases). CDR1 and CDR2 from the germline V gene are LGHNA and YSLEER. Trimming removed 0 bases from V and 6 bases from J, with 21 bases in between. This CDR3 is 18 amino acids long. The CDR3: CASSQDPEQAWEFNEQFF. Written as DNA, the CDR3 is TGCGCCAGCAGCCAAGATCCCGAACAGGCCTGGGAATTCAATGAGCAGTTCTTC.

The CDR3 coding sequence is TGTGCCAGCAGTTTAATGGGAAGGGAAGAGACCCAGTACTTC. This codes for CASSLMGREETQYF. The chain recombines TRBV12-3 or TRBV12-4 with TRBJ2-5; D uncertain. Deletions cut 2 bases from V and 3 bases from J, with 10 bases between. The CDR3 is 14 amino acids.